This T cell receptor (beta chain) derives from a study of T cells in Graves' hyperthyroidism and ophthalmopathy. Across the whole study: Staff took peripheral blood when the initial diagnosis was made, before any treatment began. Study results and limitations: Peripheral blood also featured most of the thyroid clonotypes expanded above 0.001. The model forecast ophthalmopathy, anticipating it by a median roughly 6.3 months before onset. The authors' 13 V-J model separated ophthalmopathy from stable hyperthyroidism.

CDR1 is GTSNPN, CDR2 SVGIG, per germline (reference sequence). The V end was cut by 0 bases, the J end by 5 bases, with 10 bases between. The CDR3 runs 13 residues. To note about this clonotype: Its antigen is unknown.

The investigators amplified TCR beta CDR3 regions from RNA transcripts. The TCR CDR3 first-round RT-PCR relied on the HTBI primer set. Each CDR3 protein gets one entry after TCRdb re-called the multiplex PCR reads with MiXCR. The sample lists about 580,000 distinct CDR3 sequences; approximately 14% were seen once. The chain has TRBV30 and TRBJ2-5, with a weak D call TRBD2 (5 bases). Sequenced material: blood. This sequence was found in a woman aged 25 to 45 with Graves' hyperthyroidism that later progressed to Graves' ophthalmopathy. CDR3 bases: TGTGCCTGGAGTGTGGGAGTCAAGGAGACCCAGTACTTC. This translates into CAWSVGVKETQYF.